This T cell receptor beta chain comes out of a study of cytomegalovirus exposure and HLA in healthy donors. CDR1 SGHTA and CDR2 FQGNSA come from the germline V gene. This CDR3 has 15 amino acids. The J segment lost 4 bases and the V segment lost 4 bases, leaving 4 bases of the junction unmatched. TCRdb's table, derived via immunoSEQ multiplex PCR, lists solely in-frame clones and lacks some. Of approximately 100,000 clones listed, 85% to 90% are singletons. The sequenced sample was PBMCs. This chain joins TRBV7-2 and TRBJ1-4, with 9 bases aligning to TRBD1. This receptor was obtained from a woman aged 18-29 years in good health and CMV-seronegative. The CDR3 DNA reads as TGTGCCAGCAGCTCCCCGGACAGGGGTAATGAAAAACTGTTTTTT. Protein sequence: CASSSPDRGNEKLFF. Full variable domain (missing parts from reference TRBV7-2 and TRBJ1-4): GAGVSQSPSNKVTEKGKDVELRCDPISGHTALYWYRQSLGQGLEFLIYFQGNSAPDKSGLPSDRFSAERTGGSVSTLTIQRTQQEDSAVYLCASSSPDRGNEKLFFGSGTQLSVL.